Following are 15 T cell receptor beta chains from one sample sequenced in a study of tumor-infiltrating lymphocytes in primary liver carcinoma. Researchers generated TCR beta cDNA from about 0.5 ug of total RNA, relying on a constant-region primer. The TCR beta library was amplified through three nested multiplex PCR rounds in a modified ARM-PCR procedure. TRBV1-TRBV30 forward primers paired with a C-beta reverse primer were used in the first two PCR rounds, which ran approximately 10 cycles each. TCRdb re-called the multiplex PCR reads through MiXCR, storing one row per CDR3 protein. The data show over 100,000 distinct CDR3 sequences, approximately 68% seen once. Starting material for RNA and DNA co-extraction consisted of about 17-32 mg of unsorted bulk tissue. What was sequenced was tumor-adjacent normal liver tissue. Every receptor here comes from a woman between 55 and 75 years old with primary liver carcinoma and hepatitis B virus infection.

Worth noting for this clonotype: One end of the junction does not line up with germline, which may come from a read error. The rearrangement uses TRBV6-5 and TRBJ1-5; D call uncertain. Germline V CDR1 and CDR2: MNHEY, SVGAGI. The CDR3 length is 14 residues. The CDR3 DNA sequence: TGTCCCAGTAGTTACTCGATCAAGGCTCAGCCCCAGCATTTT. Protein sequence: CPSSYSIKAQPQHF.

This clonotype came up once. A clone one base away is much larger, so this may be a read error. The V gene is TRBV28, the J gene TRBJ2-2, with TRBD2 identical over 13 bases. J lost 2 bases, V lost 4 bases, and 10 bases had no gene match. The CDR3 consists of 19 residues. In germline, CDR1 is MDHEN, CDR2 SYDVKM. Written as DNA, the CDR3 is TGTGCCAGCAGTTCAAGGACTAGCGGGAGTCGCCTAAACACCGGGGAGCTGTTTTTT. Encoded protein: CASSSRTSGSRLNTGELFF.

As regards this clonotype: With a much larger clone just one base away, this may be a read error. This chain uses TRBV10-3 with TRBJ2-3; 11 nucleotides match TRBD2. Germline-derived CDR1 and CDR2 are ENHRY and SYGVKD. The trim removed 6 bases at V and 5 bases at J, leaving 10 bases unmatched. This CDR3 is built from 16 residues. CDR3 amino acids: CAISVAGGTARDTQYF. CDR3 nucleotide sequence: TGTGCCATCAGCGTAGCGGGAGGGACGGCGAGAGATACGCAGTATTTT.

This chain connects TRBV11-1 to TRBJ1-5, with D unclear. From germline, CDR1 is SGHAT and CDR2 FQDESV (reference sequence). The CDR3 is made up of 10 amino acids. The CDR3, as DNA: TGTGCAGGCATGGATCAGCCCCAGCATTTT. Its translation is CAGMDQPQHF.

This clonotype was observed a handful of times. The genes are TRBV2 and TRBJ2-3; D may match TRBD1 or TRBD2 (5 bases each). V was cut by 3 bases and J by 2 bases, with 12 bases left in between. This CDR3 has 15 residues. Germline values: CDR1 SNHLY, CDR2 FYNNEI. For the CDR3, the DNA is TGTGCCAGCAGTGATCCGGGACCTACCACAGATACGCAGTATTTT. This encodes CASSDPGPTTDTQYF.

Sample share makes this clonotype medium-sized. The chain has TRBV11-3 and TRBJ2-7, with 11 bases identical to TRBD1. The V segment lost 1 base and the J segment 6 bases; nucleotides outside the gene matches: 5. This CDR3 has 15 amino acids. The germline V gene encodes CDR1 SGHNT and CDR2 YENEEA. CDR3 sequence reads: CASSLGTGGSLEQYF. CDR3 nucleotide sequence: TGTGCCAGCAGCTTAGGGACAGGGGGCTCCCTCGAGCAGTACTTC.

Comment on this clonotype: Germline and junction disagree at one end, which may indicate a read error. CDR3 bases: TGCGCCACAGTGGGAGAAAGGGACACAGATACGCACTATTTT. Translating it yields CATVGERDTDTHYF. The rearrangement joins TRBV10-1 to TRBJ2-3; perhaps TRBD1 as D (6 bases). This CDR3 contains 14 residues. CDR1 is WNHNN and CDR2 is SYGVQD in the germline V gene (reference sequence).

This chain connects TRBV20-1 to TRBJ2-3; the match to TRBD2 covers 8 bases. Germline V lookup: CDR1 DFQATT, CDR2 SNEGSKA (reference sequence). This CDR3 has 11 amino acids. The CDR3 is CSLGRADTQYF. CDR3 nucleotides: TGCAGCCTCGGGAGGGCAGATACGCAGTATTTT.

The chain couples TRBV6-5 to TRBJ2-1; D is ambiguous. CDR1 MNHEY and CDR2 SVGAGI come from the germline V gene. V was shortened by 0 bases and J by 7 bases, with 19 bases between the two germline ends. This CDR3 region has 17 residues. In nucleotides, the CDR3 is TGTGCCAGCAGTTACTCGCAAGGGCAGAGGAGTATGAATGAGCAGTTCTTC. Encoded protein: CASSYSQGQRSMNEQFF.

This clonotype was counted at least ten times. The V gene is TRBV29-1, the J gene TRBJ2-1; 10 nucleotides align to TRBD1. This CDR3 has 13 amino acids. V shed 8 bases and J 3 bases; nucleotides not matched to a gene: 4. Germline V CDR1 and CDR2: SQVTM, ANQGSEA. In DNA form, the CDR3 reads TGCAGCTCCGGGACAGGGGTCTACAATGAGCAGTTCTTC. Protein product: CSSGTGVYNEQFF.

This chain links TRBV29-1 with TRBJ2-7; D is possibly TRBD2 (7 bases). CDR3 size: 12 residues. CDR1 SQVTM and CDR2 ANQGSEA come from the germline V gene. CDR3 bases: TGCAGTGGGGGGGGCCTTTCCTACGAGCAGTACTTC. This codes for CSGGGLSYEQYF.

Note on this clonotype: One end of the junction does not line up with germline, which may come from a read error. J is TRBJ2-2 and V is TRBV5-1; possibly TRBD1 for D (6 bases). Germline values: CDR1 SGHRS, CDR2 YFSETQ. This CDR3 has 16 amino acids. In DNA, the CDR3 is TGCGCCAGCAGCTTTACCTCCAGGGGTAACACCGGGGAGCCGTCTTTT. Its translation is CASSFTSRGNTGEPSF.

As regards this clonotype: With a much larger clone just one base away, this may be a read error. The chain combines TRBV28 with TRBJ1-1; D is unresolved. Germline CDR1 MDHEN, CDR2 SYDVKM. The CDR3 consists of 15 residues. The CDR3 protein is CTSSLSGVSRIGAFF. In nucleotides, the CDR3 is TGTACCAGCAGTTTATCCGGCGTCAGTCGAATCGGAGCTTTCTTT.

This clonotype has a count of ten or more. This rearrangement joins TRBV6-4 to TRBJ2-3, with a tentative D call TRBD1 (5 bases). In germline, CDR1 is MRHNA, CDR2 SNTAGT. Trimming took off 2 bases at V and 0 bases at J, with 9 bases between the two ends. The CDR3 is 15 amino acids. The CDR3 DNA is TGTGCCAGCAGTGACAGTGCAGGGAGCACAGATACGCAGTATTTT. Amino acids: CASSDSAGSTDTQYF.

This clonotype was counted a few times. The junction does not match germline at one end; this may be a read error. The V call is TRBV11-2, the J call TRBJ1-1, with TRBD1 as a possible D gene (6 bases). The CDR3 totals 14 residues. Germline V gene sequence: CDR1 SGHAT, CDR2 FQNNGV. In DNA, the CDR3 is TGTACCAGCAGCTTAGGGGGTAGGGACACTGAAGCTTTCTTT. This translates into CTSSLGGRDTEAFF.